This T cell receptor (beta chain) derives from a study of identical twins. Study-wide results and limits: Twins' surplus sharing was weaker for beta out-of-frame sequences.

Per the germline V gene, CDR1 is SSHAT and CDR2 is FNYEAQ (reference sequence). CDR3 size: 19 residues. J gave up 9 bases and V 2 bases, and 13 bases lay outside the gene matches. A single record per CDR3 protein comes from TCRdb applying MiXCR to the 5' RACE reads. This sample carries 500,000 to 700,000 distinct CDR3 sequences, under 8.5% of them seen once, and the ten largest clones take 1.5% to 2%. This clonotype was found a few times. Its specificity is not known. This same sample was also part of a study on yellow fever vaccine responses in identical twins.

Sequenced material: PBMCs. This sequence originates from a young woman in good health. The chain recombines TRBV7-7 with TRBJ2-1; 16 positions agree with TRBD2. For the CDR3, the DNA is TGTGCCAGCAGCTTATACTATTCTGGGACTAGCGGGGGGGGGGCTGAGCAGTTCTTC. This encodes CASSLYYSGTSGGGAEQFF.